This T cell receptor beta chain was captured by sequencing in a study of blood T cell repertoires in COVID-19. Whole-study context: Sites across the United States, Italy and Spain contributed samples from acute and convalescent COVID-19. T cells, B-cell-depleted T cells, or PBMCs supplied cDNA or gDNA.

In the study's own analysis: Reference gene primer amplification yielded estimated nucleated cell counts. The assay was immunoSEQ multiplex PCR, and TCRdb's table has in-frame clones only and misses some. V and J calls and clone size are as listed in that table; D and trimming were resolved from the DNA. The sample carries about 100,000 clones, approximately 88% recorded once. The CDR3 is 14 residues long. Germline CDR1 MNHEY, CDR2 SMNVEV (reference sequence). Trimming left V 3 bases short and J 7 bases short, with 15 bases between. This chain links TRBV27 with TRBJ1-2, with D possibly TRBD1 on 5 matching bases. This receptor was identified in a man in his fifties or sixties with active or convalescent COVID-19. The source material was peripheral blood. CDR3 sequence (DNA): TGTGCCAGCAGTTTGGTTCAGGGACTTAGTGGCTACACCTTC. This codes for CASSLVQGLSGYTF.